The clone carrying this T cell receptor beta chain showed up many times. After removal of 4 bases from V and 5 bases from J, the junction contained 8 bases not matched to a gene. The germline gives CDR1 SGHRS, CDR2 YFSETQ. The CDR3 runs 14 residues. TCRdb redid the calling of the RT-PCR reads with MiXCR, one entry per CDR3 protein. Here the sample spans fewer than 800,000 distinct CDR3 sequences, about 14% being singletons. The clonotype originates from a female donor in good health, serving as a healthy control. The sequencing sample was made of memory CD4+ T cells from blood. The V call is TRBV5-1, the J call TRBJ2-7; TRBD1 matches at 8 bases. CDR3 loop: CASSHQSGGNEQYF. The DNA of the CDR3 is TGCGCCAGCAGCCATCAATCAGGGGGCAACGAGCAGTACTTC.